These T cell receptor beta chains were read from a single sample in a study of CD8 T cells in Susac syndrome. TCRdb analysed the immunoSEQ multiplex PCR reads with MiXCR anew, one entry per CDR3 protein. The sample records roughly 200,000 distinct CDR3 sequences, around 95% being singletons. The sample consisted of CD4+ T cells from PBMCs. Every receptor here comes from a human donor with multiple sclerosis. The CDR3 runs from the conserved cysteine through the conserved F or W. The order of the fields is CDR3 protein, CDR3 DNA, D gene, J gene, clone size, V gene. D genes are given only for firm matches. Some rows have no size entry. The others give once, few or many, or a class for an expanded clone.

cdr3_aa: CASSLVGAAEAFF
cdr3_nt: TGCGCCAGCAGCTTGGTGGGGGCCGCTGAAGCTTTCTTT
d_call: -
j_call: TRBJ1-1
clone_size: -
v_call: TRBV5-1

cdr3_aa: CATSDTSTGTGELFF
cdr3_nt: TGTGCCACCAGTGATACCTCTACCGGCACCGGGGAGCTGTTTTTT
d_call: -
j_call: TRBJ2-2
clone_size: -
v_call: TRBV24-1

cdr3_aa: CSARGRGNTEAFF
cdr3_nt: TGCAGTGCTAGAGGTCGGGGGAACACTGAAGCTTTCTTT
d_call: -
j_call: TRBJ1-1
clone_size: -
v_call: TRBV20-1

cdr3_aa: CASMMQGSYEQYF
cdr3_nt: TGTGCCAGCATGATGCAGGGGTCCTACGAGCAGTACTTC
d_call: -
j_call: TRBJ2-7
clone_size: -
v_call: TRBV25-1

cdr3_aa: CASSFHQGGVAQGNQPQHF
cdr3_nt: TGTGCCAGCAGTTTTCACCAGGGGGGCGTAGCGCAAGGCAATCAGCCCCAGCATTTT
d_call: TRBD1
j_call: TRBJ1-5
clone_size: -
v_call: TRBV12-3/TRBV12-4

cdr3_aa: CASSSGLGSYNEQFF
cdr3_nt: TGTGCCAGCAGCTCCGGACTGGGTTCCTACAATGAGCAGTTCTTC
d_call: -
j_call: TRBJ2-1
clone_size: -
v_call: TRBV7-3

cdr3_aa: CASSPAGGGNTIYF
cdr3_nt: TGTGCCAGCAGCCCCGCTGGGGGAGGAAACACCATATATTTT
d_call: -
j_call: TRBJ1-3
clone_size: -
v_call: TRBV7-3

cdr3_aa: CASSPRGEQFF
cdr3_nt: TGTGCCAGCAGTCCCAGAGGGGAGCAGTTCTTC
d_call: -
j_call: TRBJ2-1
clone_size: -
v_call: TRBV12-3/TRBV12-4

cdr3_aa: CAWIGQYETQYF
cdr3_nt: TGTGCCTGGATTGGACAGTACGAGACCCAGTACTTC
d_call: -
j_call: TRBJ2-5
clone_size: -
v_call: TRBV30

cdr3_aa: CASSLGLPQETQYF
cdr3_nt: TGTGCCAGCAGCTTAGGACTACCACAAGAGACCCAGTACTTC
d_call: -
j_call: TRBJ2-5
clone_size: -
v_call: TRBV7-9

cdr3_aa: CASSPGRNNEKLFF
cdr3_nt: TGTGCCAGCTCACCGGGACGGAATAATGAAAAACTGTTTTTT
d_call: -
j_call: TRBJ1-4
clone_size: -
v_call: TRBV18

cdr3_aa: CASGTAGANVLTF
cdr3_nt: TGCGCCAGCGGGACAGCCGGGGCCAACGTCCTGACTTTC
d_call: TRBD1
j_call: TRBJ2-6
clone_size: -
v_call: TRBV4-3

cdr3_aa: CAFKRGQGGTEAFF
cdr3_nt: TGTGCCTTCAAGAGGGGACAGGGCGGCACTGAAGCTTTCTTT
d_call: TRBD1
j_call: TRBJ1-1
clone_size: -
v_call: TRBV3-1

cdr3_aa: CSASPLAGGPAWNEQFF
cdr3_nt: TGCAGTGCTAGTCCGTTAGCGGGGGGGCCCGCCTGGAATGAGCAGTTCTTC
d_call: TRBD2
j_call: TRBJ2-1
clone_size: -
v_call: TRBV20-1

cdr3_aa: CAWSVGSLSGGVTDTQYF
cdr3_nt: TGTGCCTGGAGTGTAGGCTCCCTAAGCGGGGGGGTCACAGATACGCAGTATTTT
d_call: TRBD2
j_call: TRBJ2-3
clone_size: -
v_call: TRBV30

cdr3_aa: CSARKGGIGSPLHF
cdr3_nt: TGCAGTGCTAGGAAAGGGGGCATAGGGTCACCCCTCCACTTT
d_call: TRBD1
j_call: TRBJ1-6
clone_size: -
v_call: TRBV20-1

cdr3_aa: CAWSPAGASAFF
cdr3_nt: TGTGCCTGGAGTCCCGCCGGGGCTAGCGCTTTCTTT
d_call: -
j_call: TRBJ1-1
clone_size: once
v_call: TRBV30

cdr3_aa: CSVDGLDANYGYTF
cdr3_nt: TGCAGCGTTGACGGGCTGGATGCTAACTATGGCTACACCTTC
d_call: -
j_call: TRBJ1-2
clone_size: -
v_call: TRBV29-1

cdr3_aa: CASSLAMAEETQYF
cdr3_nt: TGCGCCAGCAGCTTGGCAATGGCAGAAGAGACCCAGTACTTC
d_call: -
j_call: TRBJ2-5
clone_size: -
v_call: TRBV5-1

cdr3_aa: CSTKGGPDTQYF
cdr3_nt: TGCAGCACGAAGGGGGGGCCAGATACGCAGTATTTT
d_call: -
j_call: TRBJ2-3
clone_size: -
v_call: TRBV29-1

cdr3_aa: CASSRDGGYGYTF
cdr3_nt: TGTGCCAGCAGCCGCGACGGTGGCTATGGCTACACCTTC
d_call: -
j_call: TRBJ1-2
clone_size: -
v_call: TRBV7-8

cdr3_aa: CAWSLGGRDSPLHF
cdr3_nt: TGTGCCTGGAGTCTCGGGGGGCGAGATTCACCCCTCCACTTT
d_call: -
j_call: TRBJ1-6
clone_size: -
v_call: TRBV30

cdr3_aa: CAWHDKINYGYTF
cdr3_nt: TGTGCCTGGCACGACAAAATCAACTATGGCTACACCTTC
d_call: -
j_call: TRBJ1-2
clone_size: -
v_call: TRBV30

cdr3_aa: CASRYSQRGTYEQYF
cdr3_nt: TGTGCCAGCCGATATAGCCAGCGGGGAACCTACGAGCAGTACTTC
d_call: TRBD2
j_call: TRBJ2-7
clone_size: -
v_call: TRBV19

cdr3_aa: CASSVEWRGTQYF
cdr3_nt: TGTGCCAGCAGCGTAGAGTGGCGGGGCACCCAGTACTTC
d_call: -
j_call: TRBJ2-5
clone_size: -
v_call: TRBV9

cdr3_aa: CSVVREKYEQYF
cdr3_nt: TGCAGCGTTGTAAGGGAGAAATACGAGCAGTACTTC
d_call: -
j_call: TRBJ2-7
clone_size: -
v_call: TRBV29-1

cdr3_aa: CAWSPHTNYGYTF
cdr3_nt: TGTGCCTGGAGTCCTCATACTAACTATGGCTACACCTTC
d_call: -
j_call: TRBJ1-2
clone_size: -
v_call: TRBV30

cdr3_aa: CSARGRRSYNEQFF
cdr3_nt: TGCAGTGCTAGGGGGCGGCGCTCCTACAATGAGCAGTTCTTC
d_call: -
j_call: TRBJ2-1
clone_size: -
v_call: TRBV20-1

cdr3_aa: CASSLLGQGASDTQYF
cdr3_nt: TGTGCCAGCAGCTTGTTGGGACAGGGGGCTTCAGATACGCAGTATTTT
d_call: TRBD1
j_call: TRBJ2-3
clone_size: -
v_call: TRBV5-6

cdr3_aa: CSATRGAMNTEAFF
cdr3_nt: TGCAGTGCTACCAGGGGCGCAATGAACACTGAAGCTTTCTTT
d_call: -
j_call: TRBJ1-1
clone_size: -
v_call: TRBV20-1

cdr3_aa: CASSLAGGTGANVLTF
cdr3_nt: TGCGCCAGCAGCTTGGCGGGTGGGACTGGGGCCAACGTCCTGACTTTC
d_call: -
j_call: TRBJ2-6
clone_size: -
v_call: TRBV5-1

cdr3_aa: CASSLSGTLGYTF
cdr3_nt: TGTGCCAGCAGCTTATCAGGGACACTTGGCTACACCTTC
d_call: -
j_call: TRBJ1-2
clone_size: -
v_call: TRBV7-9

cdr3_aa: CASTPRVDYGYTF
cdr3_nt: TGTGCCAGCACTCCGAGGGTTGACTATGGCTACACCTTC
d_call: -
j_call: TRBJ1-2
clone_size: -
v_call: TRBV12-3/TRBV12-4

cdr3_aa: CASSVRPDGKAFF
cdr3_nt: TGTGCCAGCAGCGTCCGCCCCGATGGGAAAGCTTTCTTT
d_call: -
j_call: TRBJ1-1
clone_size: -
v_call: TRBV7-8

cdr3_aa: CASSPRRGGYGYTF
cdr3_nt: TGTGCCAGCAGTCCCCGGAGGGGAGGGTATGGCTACACCTTC
d_call: -
j_call: TRBJ1-2
clone_size: -
v_call: TRBV27

cdr3_aa: CSVERGLGGKLFF
cdr3_nt: TGCAGCGTTGAGCGCGGGCTTGGCGGAAAACTGTTTTTT
d_call: -
j_call: TRBJ1-4
clone_size: once
v_call: TRBV29-1

cdr3_aa: CAWKTGITTNEKLFF
cdr3_nt: TGTGCCTGGAAGACAGGGATTACAACTAATGAAAAACTGTTTTTT
d_call: TRBD1
j_call: TRBJ1-4
clone_size: once
v_call: TRBV30

cdr3_aa: CASRGVGGNTEAFF
cdr3_nt: TGTGCCAGCAGGGGGGTAGGAGGGAACACTGAAGCTTTCTTT
d_call: -
j_call: TRBJ1-1
clone_size: -
v_call: TRBV6-5

cdr3_aa: CASSQADRGAYGYTF
cdr3_nt: TGTGCCAGCAGCCAAGCCGACAGGGGAGCGTATGGCTACACCTTC
d_call: TRBD1
j_call: TRBJ1-2
clone_size: -
v_call: TRBV3-1

cdr3_aa: CASSWGSNQPQHF
cdr3_nt: TGTGCCAGCAGTTGGGGGAGCAATCAGCCCCAGCATTTT
d_call: -
j_call: TRBJ1-5
clone_size: -
v_call: TRBV6-8

cdr3_aa: CSASPPGHPEAFF
cdr3_nt: TGCAGTGCTAGCCCCCCGGGGCACCCAGAAGCTTTCTTT
d_call: -
j_call: TRBJ1-1
clone_size: -
v_call: TRBV20-1

cdr3_aa: CSASFGYEQYF
cdr3_nt: TGCAGTGCTAGTTTTGGCTACGAGCAGTACTTC
d_call: -
j_call: TRBJ2-7
clone_size: -
v_call: TRBV20-1

cdr3_aa: CASSQAGTGGRTEAFF
cdr3_nt: TGTGCCAGCAGCCAAGCCGGGACAGGGGGCCGGACTGAAGCTTTCTTT
d_call: TRBD1
j_call: TRBJ1-1
clone_size: -
v_call: TRBV3-1

cdr3_aa: CAWSISGGVPGYTF
cdr3_nt: TGTGCCTGGAGTATTTCAGGGGGCGTACCGGGCTACACCTTC
d_call: TRBD1
j_call: TRBJ1-2
clone_size: -
v_call: TRBV30